What follows describes a single TCR beta chain. This clone was detected only once. Its recognized antigen is unknown. Per-base quality was not reported, and no clone a single base away is much larger than it. The sample is drawn from a study of blood T cell repertoires in COVID-19 (dated by TCRdb to 2020 to 2021). As for the study more broadly: Samples covering the acute and convalescent phases of COVID-19 were provided by collaborators in the United States, Italy and Spain. The material from the prospective study consisted of cDNA or gDNA derived from T cells, B-cell-depleted T cells, or PBMCs. Deeply sampled blood TCRbeta repertoires from subjects exposed to, actively infected with, or recovered from COVID-19 were included in the dataset. The repertoires were made available in a free public database intended to serve as a resource for research on the immune response to SARS-CoV-2. The samples were drawn from two sources: the first 160 participants of the ongoing ImmuneRACE study, and about 1,300 subjects contributed by 6 global collaborators. The sample metadata nearly always contained a de-identified subject ID, COVID-19 status, age in years and sex. Where available, HLA class I and class II types were taken from metadata supplied by the sample provider and were not determined by assay-based typing. The paper as a whole reports these results and caveats: The amount of clinical and demographic metadata varied by source and participant and was provided uncurated.

TCRbeta CDR3 regions were amplified from genomic DNA by means of the immunoSEQ Assay, a bias-controlled multiplex PCR. The authors' pipeline ran thus. The number of nucleated cells in each sample was estimated by amplification of reference gene primers within the assay. To quantify the absolute abundance of each unique TCRbeta CDR3 rearrangement, sequence reads were collapsed and filtered. For each sample, productive Simpson clonality was calculated as the square root of Simpson's diversity index over productive rearrangements. Imported from immuneACCESS, the table was reduced by TCRdb to in-frame sequences with V and J called. These copies leave out some clones; in studies compared against another copy, an unresolved V gene accounts for under half, and the cause of the remainder is not known. D and trimming were read from the DNA, whereas the V and J calls and clone size are those reported in that table. Across this sample there are 200,000 to 300,000 clones, with approximately 86% seen only once. 1.5% to 2% of the sample comes from the top ten.

Whole blood was collected in K2EDTA tubes by collaborating institutions according to the institutions' own protocols. For TCRbeta analysis, collaborator samples were shipped as frozen whole blood, as isolated PBMCs, or as DNA extracted from either sample type. From a lookup of the germline V gene, CDR1 and CDR2 are MNHEY and SVGEGT. From cysteine to phenylalanine, the CDR3 is 14 amino acids long. Only CDR3 DNA is held: 42 bases, read in frame from base 1. V is pared back by 0 bases and J by 4 bases, with 9 bases lying between the germline termini. This chain is built from TRBV6-2 or TRBV6-3 and TRBJ1-1; possibly the D gene is TRBD1, per 5 matching bases. What was sequenced was peripheral blood. The source of this sequence is a man between 25 and 39 years old with active or convalescent COVID-19. The nucleotide sequence reads TGTGCCAGCAGTTACTCGCAGGGTTCCACTGAAGCTTTCTTT. The encoded protein is CASSYSQGSTEAFF.